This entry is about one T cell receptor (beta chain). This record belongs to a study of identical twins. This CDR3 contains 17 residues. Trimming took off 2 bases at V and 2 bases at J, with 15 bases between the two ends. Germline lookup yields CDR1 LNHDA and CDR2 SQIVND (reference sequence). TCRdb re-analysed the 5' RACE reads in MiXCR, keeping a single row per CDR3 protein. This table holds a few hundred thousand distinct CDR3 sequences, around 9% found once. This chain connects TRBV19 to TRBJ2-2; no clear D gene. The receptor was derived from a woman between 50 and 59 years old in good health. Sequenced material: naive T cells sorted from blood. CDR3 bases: TGTGCCAGTAGTATAATCCCCCAGCTGACTAACACCGGGGAGCTGTTTTTT. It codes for CASSIIPQLTNTGELFF.